The T cell receptor beta chain under discussion was sequenced for a study of blood T cell repertoires in COVID-19. Across the study: COVID-19 samples collected from the United States, Italy and Spain covered acute and convalescent phases.

In Seattle, patients joined the study during active infection and were tracked longitudinally. About this clone: Given the absence of the conserved phenylalanine or tryptophan at the CDR3 end, a read error is likely. The DNA is left out, because the CDR3 cannot be placed on it with certainty; the CDR3 is given as TCRdb lists it.

Per the study methods: Counts of nucleated cells, estimated from reference gene primer amplification, were obtained. TCRdb's table, derived via immunoSEQ multiplex PCR, lists solely in-frame clones and lacks some. V and J calls and clone size are those listed in that table; D and trimming were worked out from the DNA. The profile covers about 180,000 clones, with about 81% appearing a single time and 10% to 15% taken by the ten largest. The CDR3 is 13 residues long, counting both termini. In germline, CDR1 is SQVTM, CDR2 ANQGSEA. This sequence joins TRBV29-1 and TRBJ2-3; the table's D call, TRBD1, has no DNA check behind it. The TCR was taken from a woman of 80 years or more with COVID-19, enrolled during active disease. Sequencing was carried out using peripheral blood. The CDR3 is CRQPGQSYVVGLS.